These 3 T cell receptor beta chains were all obtained from the same sample, sequenced in a study of blood T cell repertoires in COVID-19. TCRdb keeps only in-frame clones here, not all; method: immunoSEQ multiplex PCR. Of over 75,000 clones listed, about 90% were seen once; the top ten hold around 4%. The sample comprised peripheral blood. The receptors derive from a human donor with COVID-19, enrolled during active disease. The donor label of this sample is uncertain.

The rearrangement links TRBV9 to TRBJ1-2; tentatively, D is TRBD1 (6 bases). CDR1 is SGDLS, CDR2 YYNGEE, per germline. This CDR3 has 14 amino acids. Trimming removed 5 bases at V and 7 bases at J, with 18 bases between. CDR3 sequence: CASSTGLLISGYTF. In DNA, the CDR3 is TGTGCCAGCAGTACAGGGCTGTTGATCAGTGGCTACACCTTC.

The chain links TRBV5-1 to TRBJ2-7, with TRBD1 matching 7 bases. Trimming cost V 4 bases and J 5 bases; bases outside gene matches: 6. Per germline, CDR1 SGHRS and CDR2 YFSETQ. The length of the CDR3 is 13 residues. In nucleotides, the CDR3 is TGCGCCAGCAGCATGACAGGGACCCACGAGCAGTACTTC. Protein product: CASSMTGTHEQYF.

The chain combines TRBV14 with TRBJ1-2, with D perhaps matching TRBD1 (6 bases). Trimming pared 0 bases from V and 7 bases from J, leaving 18 bases between. Germline CDR1 and CDR2: SGHDN and FVKESK. The CDR3 contains 16 residues. CDR3 region: CASSQEWGRLSRGYTF. Here the CDR3 DNA reads TGTGCCAGCAGCCAAGAATGGGGGCGCTTGTCTCGTGGCTACACCTTC.